Reported below is one TCR beta chain. Its antigen is as yet unknown. Produced via immunoSEQ multiplex PCR; TCRdb's table is partial and in-frame only. The sample yields some 58,000 clones, about 90% seen once. Germline loops: CDR1 MNHNY, CDR2 SVGAGI (reference sequence). This CDR3 is 13 amino acids long. V was cut by 5 bases and J by 5 bases, with 11 bases left in between. Regarding time point: cycle 4 day 1 (C4D1), after more than five weeks of nivolumab. All trial patients relapsed after autologous stem cell transplantation. This entry comes from a study of PD-1 blockade in classical Hodgkin lymphoma. Notes on the study in general: Prior therapy or disease activity may underlie the repertoire differences, whose causes remain undefined. Patients with a complete response exhibited baseline diversity comparable to newly diagnosed patients. At C4D1, TCR diversity had climbed significantly for CD4+ cells, though not for CD8+ cells.

Sequences were derived from peripheral blood mononuclear cells (PBMCs), sampled before the fourth cycle of nivolumab. V usage is TRBV6-6 and J usage is TRBJ2-3, with D unresolved. The sequence was obtained from a human donor with classical Hodgkin lymphoma. As DNA, the CDR3 is TGTGCCAGCAGTCAATTGAGCCTAGATACGCAGTATTTT. It translates to CASSQLSLDTQYF.